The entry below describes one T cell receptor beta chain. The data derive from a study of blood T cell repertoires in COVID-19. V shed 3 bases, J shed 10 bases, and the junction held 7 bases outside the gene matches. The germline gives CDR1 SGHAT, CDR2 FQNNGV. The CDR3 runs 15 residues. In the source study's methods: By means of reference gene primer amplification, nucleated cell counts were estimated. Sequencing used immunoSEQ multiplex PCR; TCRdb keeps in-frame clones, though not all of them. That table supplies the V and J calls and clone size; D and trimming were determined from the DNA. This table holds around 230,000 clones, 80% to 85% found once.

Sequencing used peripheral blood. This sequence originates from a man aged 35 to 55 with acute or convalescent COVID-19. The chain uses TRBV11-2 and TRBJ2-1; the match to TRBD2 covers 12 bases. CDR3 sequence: CASSFGLAGSDEQFF. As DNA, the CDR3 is TGTGCCAGCAGCTTCGGACTAGCGGGATCGGACGAGCAGTTCTTC.